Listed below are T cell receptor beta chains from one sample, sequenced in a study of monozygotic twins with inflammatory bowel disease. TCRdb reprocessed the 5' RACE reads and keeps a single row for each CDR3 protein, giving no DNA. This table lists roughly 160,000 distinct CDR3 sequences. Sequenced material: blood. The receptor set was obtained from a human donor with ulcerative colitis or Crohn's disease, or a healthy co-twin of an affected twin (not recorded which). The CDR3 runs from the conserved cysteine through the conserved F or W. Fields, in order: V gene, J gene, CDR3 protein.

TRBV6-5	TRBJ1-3	CASSYKGDGNTIYF
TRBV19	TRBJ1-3	CASSPGRNSGNTIYF
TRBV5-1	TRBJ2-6	CASSPYSGANVLTF
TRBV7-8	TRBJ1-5	CASSPVPGGSNQPQHF
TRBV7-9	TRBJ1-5	CASSSGDRAQHF
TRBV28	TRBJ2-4	CASSSPAAGDPYF
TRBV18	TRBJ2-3	CASSPPRGPDTQYF
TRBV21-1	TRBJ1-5	CASSKRGEGPSNQPQHF
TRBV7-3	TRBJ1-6	CASSRDRNSPLHF
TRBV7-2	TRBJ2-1	CASSLVSVSYNEQFF
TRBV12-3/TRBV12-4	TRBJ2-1	CASSSTGTPPSNEQFF
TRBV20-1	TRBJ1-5	CSAGPNLYNQPQHF